These 14 T cell receptor beta chains share one sample of origin, sequenced in a study of molecular identifiers for immune sequencing clone quantification. MiXCR, applied by TCRdb to the PCR reads, yields one record per CDR3 protein. Of more than 550,000 distinct CDR3 sequences in the sample, over 25% were seen once. The specimen sequenced was naive CD8+ T cells from blood, with Jurkat cell RNA spiked in. The sample's subset: FACS-sorted CD8+CD4-CCR7+CD45RA+ naive T cells. Source of these receptors: a human donor in good health. Some libraries in this study had Jurkat cell RNA spiked in.

The chain employs TRBV14 and TRBJ1-1; weak D call: TRBD1 (5 bases). The germline gives CDR1 SGHDN, CDR2 FVKESK. V shed 4 bases and J shed 1 base, with 13 bases lying between them. This CDR3 comprises 15 residues. The CDR3 here is CASSPLGTGNTEAFF. CDR3 DNA sequence: TGTGCCAGCAGCCCCCTGGGCACAGGGAACACTGAAGCTTTCTTT. Complete variable domain (other parts from reference TRBV14 and TRBJ1-1): EAGVTQFPSHSVIEKGQTVTLRCDPISGHDNLYWYRRVMGKEIKFLLHFVKESKQDESGMPNNRFLAERTGGTYSTLKVQPAELEDSGVYFCASSPLGTGNTEAFFGQGTRLTVV.

This clonotype was seen many times. J is TRBJ2-2 and V is TRBV5-5; 7 nucleotides match TRBD1. The germline V gene has CDR1 SGHKS and CDR2 YYEKEE (reference sequence). The CDR3 length is 13 residues. After removal of 6 bases from V and 6 bases from J, the junction contained 5 bases not matched to a gene. The CDR3 reads CASNVGTAGELFF. The CDR3 DNA follows: TGTGCCAGCAACGTCGGGACAGCCGGGGAGCTGTTTTTT. Drawing the rest from reference TRBV5-5 and TRBJ2-2, the complete variable domain is DAGVTQSPTHLIKTRGQQVTLRCSPISGHKSVSWYQQVLGQGPQFIFQYYEKEERGRGNFPDRFSARQFPNYSSELNVNALLLGDSALYLCASNVGTAGELFFGEGSRLTVL.

This sequence joins TRBV7-9 and TRBJ1-2; tentatively, D is TRBD1 (5 bases). Trimming pared 4 bases from V and 8 bases from J, leaving 29 bases between. The CDR3 covers 18 residues. Germline V gene lookup returns CDR1 SEHNR and CDR2 FQNEAQ (reference sequence). CDR3 region: CASSYGTAPSGPSGGYTF. CDR3 coding DNA: TGTGCCAGCAGCTACGGGACGGCCCCTTCGGGACCTTCCGGAGGCTACACCTTC.

This clonotype was picked up a small number of times. The chain recombines TRBV29-1 with TRBJ2-1, with D unclear. V was cut by 2 bases and J by 6 bases, with 11 bases left in between. Germline-derived CDR1 and CDR2 are SQVTM and ANQGSEA. This CDR3 region has 13 residues. Here the CDR3 reads CSVEPGSFNEQFF. DNA for the CDR3: TGCAGCGTTGAACCGGGCAGTTTCAATGAGCAGTTCTTC.

Note on this clonotype: Germline and junction disagree at one end, which may indicate a read error. This CDR3 is CTSSPTGPNTEAFF. CDR3 DNA sequence: TGTACCAGCAGCCCGACGGGACCCAACACTGAAGCTTTCTTT. This rearrangement joins TRBV7-9 to TRBJ1-1; maybe TRBD1 (5 bases). Germline CDR1 SEHNR, CDR2 FQNEAQ (reference sequence). The CDR3 sequence is 14 residues long.

This chain connects TRBV7-8 to TRBJ2-2; no clear D gene. This CDR3 contains 17 residues. CDR1 and CDR2 from the germline V gene are SGHVS and FQNEAQ. Trimming removed 1 base at V and 3 bases at J, with 15 bases between. The CDR3 nucleotides read TGTGCCAGCAGCTTAGAAAGAGACACCTTCGACACCGGGGAGCTGTTTTTT. Translated, it gives CASSLERDTFDTGELFF.

The genes are TRBV7-9 and TRBJ2-7; D possibly uses TRBD1 or TRBD2 (5 bases each). The germline V gene encodes CDR1 SEHNR and CDR2 FQNEAQ (reference sequence). V dropped 0 bases and J dropped 2 bases, with 20 bases sitting between them. This CDR3 contains 18 residues. CDR3 nucleotides: TGTGCCAGCAGCTTAGCCCGAGGGGCAGGAAGGTCAGCCTACGAGCAGTACTTC. Encoded protein: CASSLARGAGRSAYEQYF.

CDR3 bases: TGTGCCAGCAGTCAAGTGACAGGGGCCGGGGAGCTGTTTTTT. It is translated as CASSQVTGAGELFF. V gene TRBV12-3 or TRBV12-4 combines with J gene TRBJ2-2, with 8 nucleotides matching TRBD1. Losses at the gene ends were 5 bases for V and 6 bases for J; bases not matched to a gene: 5. The CDR3 spans 14 residues.

Written as DNA, the CDR3 is TGCAGTGCTAGACCCGGGCCGTCCTACGAGCAGTACTTC. This gives the protein CSARPGPSYEQYF. This chain joins TRBV20-1 and TRBJ2-7; D uncertain. This CDR3 is built from 13 residues. Germline lookup yields CDR1 DFQATT and CDR2 SNEGSKA (reference sequence). V lost 2 bases, J lost 1 base, and 9 bases lay in between.

The genes are TRBV6-2 or TRBV6-3 and TRBJ2-5, with 14 bases matching TRBD2. The V and J ends lost 5 bases and 0 bases, in that order; junction bases with no gene match: 8. In germline, CDR1 is MNHEY, CDR2 SVGEGT. The CDR3 is made up of 18 amino acids. This CDR3 reads CASSHGTSGGQYQETQYF. The DNA for the CDR3 is TGTGCCAGCAGTCATGGGACTAGCGGGGGTCAGTACCAAGAGACCCAGTACTTC.

This clonotype was counted only a few times. The chain has TRBV5-8 and TRBJ1-5, with D possibly TRBD1 on 6 matching bases. The ends were cut back, 5 bases at V and 0 bases at J, with 12 bases in the middle. The V gene's germline CDR1 is SGHTS and CDR2 YDEGEE. This CDR3 region has 15 residues. CDR3 nucleotides: TGTGCCAGCAGTTCCGGGACACATAGCAATCAGCCCCAGCATTTT. Translated, it gives CASSSGTHSNQPQHF.

This clonotype appeared many times. The chain couples TRBV6-2 or TRBV6-3 to TRBJ1-5; D is uncertain. Germline V lookup: CDR1 MNHEY, CDR2 SVGEGT. This CDR3 is built from 15 residues. Between the trimmed V and J ends, which lost 4 bases and 1 base, there was a span of 11 bases. CDR3 in amino acids: CASSSYQVSNQPQHF. CDR3 sequence (DNA): TGTGCCAGCAGTTCATACCAAGTCAGCAATCAGCCCCAGCATTTT.

V gene TRBV19 combines with J gene TRBJ1-2, with D possibly being TRBD1 (5 bases). The CDR3 has 15 residues. Germline CDR1 is LNHDA and CDR2 is SQIVND (reference sequence). Trimming pared 9 bases from V and 4 bases from J, leaving 21 bases between. The CDR3 is CASSHGLGGIYGYTF. The CDR3 DNA reads TGTGCCAGCTCACATGGTCTCGGGGGAATCTATGGCTACACCTTC.

In this sample, this clonotype turned up many times. This chain uses TRBV7-2 with TRBJ2-7; D gene uncertain. This CDR3 has 15 residues. The germline V and J ends were trimmed by 2 bases and 1 base, with 12 bases remaining between them. The germline gives CDR1 SGHTA, CDR2 FQGNSA. The CDR3 is CASSLLGQFSYEQYF. For the CDR3, the DNA is TGTGCCAGCAGCTTATTAGGGCAATTTTCCTACGAGCAGTACTTC.